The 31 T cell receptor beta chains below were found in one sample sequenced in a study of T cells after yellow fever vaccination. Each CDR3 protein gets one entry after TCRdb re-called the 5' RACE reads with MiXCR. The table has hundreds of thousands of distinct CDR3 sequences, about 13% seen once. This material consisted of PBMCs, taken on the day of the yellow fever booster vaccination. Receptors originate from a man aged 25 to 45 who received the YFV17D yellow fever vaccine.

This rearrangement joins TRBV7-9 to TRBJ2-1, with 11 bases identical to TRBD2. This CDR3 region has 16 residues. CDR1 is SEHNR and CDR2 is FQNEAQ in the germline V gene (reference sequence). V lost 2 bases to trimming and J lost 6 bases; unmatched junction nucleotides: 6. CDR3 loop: CASSLNPGLAANEQFF. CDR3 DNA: TGTGCCAGCAGCTTAAACCCGGGACTAGCGGCCAATGAGCAGTTCTTC.

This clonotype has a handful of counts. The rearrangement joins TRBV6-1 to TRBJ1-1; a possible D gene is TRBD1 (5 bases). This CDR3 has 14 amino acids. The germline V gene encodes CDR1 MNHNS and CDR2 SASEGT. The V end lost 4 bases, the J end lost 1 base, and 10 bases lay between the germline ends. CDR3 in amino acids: CASSVRGTNTEAFF. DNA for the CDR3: TGTGCCAGCAGTGTGCGGGGCACGAACACTGAAGCTTTCTTT.

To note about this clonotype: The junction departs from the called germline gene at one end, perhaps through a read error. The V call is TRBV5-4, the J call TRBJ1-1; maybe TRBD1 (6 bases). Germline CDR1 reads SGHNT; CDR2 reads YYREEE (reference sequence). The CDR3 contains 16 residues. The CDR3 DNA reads TGTGCCAACAGCAAGGGAGGGGGAAACGGAGACACTGAAGCTTTCTTT. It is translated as CANSKGGGNGDTEAFF. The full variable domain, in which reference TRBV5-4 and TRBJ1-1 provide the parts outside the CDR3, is ETGVTQSPTHLIKTRGQQVTLRCSSQSGHNTVSWYQQALGQGPQFIFQYYREEENGRGNFPPRFSGLQFPNYSSELNVNALELDDSALYLCANSKGGGNGDTEAFFGQGTRLTVV.

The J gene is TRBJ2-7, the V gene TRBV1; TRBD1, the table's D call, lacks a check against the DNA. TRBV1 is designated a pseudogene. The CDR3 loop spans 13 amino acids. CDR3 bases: TGCACCAGCAGCTACAGGGGTTCGGACGAGCAGTACTTC. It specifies CTSSYRGSDEQYF.

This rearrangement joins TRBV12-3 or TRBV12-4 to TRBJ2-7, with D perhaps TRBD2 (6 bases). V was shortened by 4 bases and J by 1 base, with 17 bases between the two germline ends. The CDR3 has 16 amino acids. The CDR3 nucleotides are TGTGCCAGCAGTTATAGCGGCAGGCCCTTGTCCTACGAGCAGTACTTC. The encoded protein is CASSYSGRPLSYEQYF.

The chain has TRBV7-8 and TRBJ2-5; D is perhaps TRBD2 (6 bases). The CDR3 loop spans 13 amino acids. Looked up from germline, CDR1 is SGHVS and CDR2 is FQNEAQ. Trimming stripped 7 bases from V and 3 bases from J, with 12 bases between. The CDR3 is CASNRPGEETQYF. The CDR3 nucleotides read TGTGCCAGCAACCGCCCGGGGGAAGAGACCCAGTACTTC. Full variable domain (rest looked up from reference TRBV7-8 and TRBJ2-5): GAGVSQSPRYKVAKRGQDVALRCDPISGHVSLFWYQQALGQGPEFLTYFQNEAQLDKSGLPSDRFFAERPEGSVSTLKIQRTQQEDSAVYLCASNRPGEETQYFGPGTRLLVL.

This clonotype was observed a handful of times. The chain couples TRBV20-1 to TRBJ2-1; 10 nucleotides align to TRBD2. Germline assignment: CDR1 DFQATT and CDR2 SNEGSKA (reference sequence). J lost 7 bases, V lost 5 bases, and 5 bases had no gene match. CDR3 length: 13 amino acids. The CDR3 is CSAPGLAANEQFF. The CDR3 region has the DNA TGCAGTGCTCCAGGACTAGCGGCAAATGAGCAGTTCTTC.

In DNA, the CDR3 is TGTGCCAGCAGTTACGGCTTAGGAGCCACCGCCGAGCAGTACTTC. Translating it yields CASSYGLGATAEQYF. This sequence joins TRBV6-5 and TRBJ2-7; D ambiguous. The CDR3 is made up of 15 amino acids. From germline, CDR1 is MNHEY and CDR2 SVGAGI. V lost 2 bases and J 6 bases, leaving 17 bases between the germline ends.

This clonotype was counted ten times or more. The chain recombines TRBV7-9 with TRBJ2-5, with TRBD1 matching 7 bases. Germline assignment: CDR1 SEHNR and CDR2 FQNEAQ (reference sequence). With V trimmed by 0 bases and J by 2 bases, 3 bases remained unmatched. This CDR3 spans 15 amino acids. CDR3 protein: CASSLAGQIQETQYF. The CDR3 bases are TGTGCCAGCAGCTTAGCGGGACAGATTCAAGAGACCCAGTACTTC.

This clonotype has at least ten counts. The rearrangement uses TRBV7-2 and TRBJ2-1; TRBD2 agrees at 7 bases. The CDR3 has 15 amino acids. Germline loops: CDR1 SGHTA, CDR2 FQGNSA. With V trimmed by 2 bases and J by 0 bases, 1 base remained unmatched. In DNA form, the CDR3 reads TGTGCCAGCAGCTTATCGGGAGGCTCCTACAATGAGCAGTTCTTC. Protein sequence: CASSLSGGSYNEQFF.

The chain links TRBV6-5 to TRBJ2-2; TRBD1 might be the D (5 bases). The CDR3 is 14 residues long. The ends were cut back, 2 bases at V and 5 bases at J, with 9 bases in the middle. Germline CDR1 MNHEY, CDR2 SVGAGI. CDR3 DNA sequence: TGTGCCAGCAGTTACCAGGGCCCGACCGGGGAGCTGTTTTTT. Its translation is CASSYQGPTGELFF.

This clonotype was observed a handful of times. CDR3 DNA sequence: TGTGCCTGGACCACAGGGTACGAGCAGTACTTC. Protein product: CAWTTGYEQYF. V usage is TRBV30 and J usage is TRBJ2-7, with D possibly being TRBD1 (6 bases). The CDR3 consists of 11 residues. Between the trimmed V and J ends, which lost 4 bases and 4 bases, there was a span of 8 bases. The germline CDR1 and CDR2 sequences are GTSNPN and SVGIG (reference sequence).

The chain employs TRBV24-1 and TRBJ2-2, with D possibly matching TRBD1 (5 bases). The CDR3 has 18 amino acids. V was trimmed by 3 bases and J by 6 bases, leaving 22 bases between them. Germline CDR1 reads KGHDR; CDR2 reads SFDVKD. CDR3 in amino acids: CATSDPPQGSLRSGELFF. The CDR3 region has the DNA TGTGCCACCAGTGATCCACCCCAGGGATCGCTGAGATCCGGGGAGCTGTTTTTT.

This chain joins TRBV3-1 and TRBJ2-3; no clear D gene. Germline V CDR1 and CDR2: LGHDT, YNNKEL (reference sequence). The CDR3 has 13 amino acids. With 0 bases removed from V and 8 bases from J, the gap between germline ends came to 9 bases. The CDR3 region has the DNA TGTGCCAGCAGCCAAGATACGATCGGTACGCAGTATTTT. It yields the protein CASSQDTIGTQYF.

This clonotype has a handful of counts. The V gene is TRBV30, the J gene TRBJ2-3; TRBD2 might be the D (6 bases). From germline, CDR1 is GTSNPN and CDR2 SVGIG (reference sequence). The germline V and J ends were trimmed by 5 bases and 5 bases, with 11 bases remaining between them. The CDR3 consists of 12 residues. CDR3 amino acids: CAWGGIGDTQYF. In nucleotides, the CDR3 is TGTGCCTGGGGCGGGATCGGAGATACGCAGTATTTT.

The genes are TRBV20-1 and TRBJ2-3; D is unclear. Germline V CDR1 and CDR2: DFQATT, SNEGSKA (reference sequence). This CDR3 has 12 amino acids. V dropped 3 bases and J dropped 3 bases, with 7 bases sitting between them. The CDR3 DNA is TGCAGTGCTAGGCGGTTGACAGATACGCAGTATTTT. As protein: CSARRLTDTQYF.

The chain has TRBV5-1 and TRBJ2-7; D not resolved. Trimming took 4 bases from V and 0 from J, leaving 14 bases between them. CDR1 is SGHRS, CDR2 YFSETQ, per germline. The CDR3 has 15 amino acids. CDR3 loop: CASSVDGSTSYEQYF. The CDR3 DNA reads TGCGCCAGCAGCGTGGATGGGTCCACCTCCTACGAGCAGTACTTC. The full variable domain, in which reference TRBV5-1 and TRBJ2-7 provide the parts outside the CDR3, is KAGVTQTPRYLIKTRGQQVTLSCSPISGHRSVSWYQQTPGQGLQFLFEYFSETQRNKGNFPGRFSGRQFSNSRSEMNVSTLELGDSALYLCASSVDGSTSYEQYFGPGTRLTVT.

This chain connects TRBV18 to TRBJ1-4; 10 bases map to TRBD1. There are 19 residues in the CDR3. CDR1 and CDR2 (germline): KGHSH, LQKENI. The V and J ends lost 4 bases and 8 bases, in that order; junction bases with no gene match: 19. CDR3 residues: CASSLLSGTGAPEREKLFF. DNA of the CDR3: TGTGCCAGCTCACTACTCAGCGGGACAGGGGCCCCGGAACGGGAAAAACTGTTTTTT.

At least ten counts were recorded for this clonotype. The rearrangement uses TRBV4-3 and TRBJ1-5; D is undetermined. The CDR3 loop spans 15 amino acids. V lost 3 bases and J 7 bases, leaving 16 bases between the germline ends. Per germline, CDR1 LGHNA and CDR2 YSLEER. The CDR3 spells CASSQSDSYRQPQHF. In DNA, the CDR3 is TGCGCCAGCAGCCAGAGCGACTCGTACCGACAGCCCCAGCATTTT.

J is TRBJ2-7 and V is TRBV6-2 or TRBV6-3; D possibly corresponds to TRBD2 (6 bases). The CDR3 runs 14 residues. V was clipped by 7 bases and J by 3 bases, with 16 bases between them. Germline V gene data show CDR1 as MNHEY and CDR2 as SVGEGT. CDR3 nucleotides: TGTGCCAGCAACACCCTGGGGACTCTCTACGAGCAGTACTTC. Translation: CASNTLGTLYEQYF.

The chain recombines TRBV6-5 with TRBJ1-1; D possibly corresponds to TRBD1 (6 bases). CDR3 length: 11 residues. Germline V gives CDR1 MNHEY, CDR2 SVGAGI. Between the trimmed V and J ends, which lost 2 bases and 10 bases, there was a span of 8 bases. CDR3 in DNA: TGTGCCAGCAGTTACGGGGGGCGAGCTTTCTTT. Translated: CASSYGGRAFF.

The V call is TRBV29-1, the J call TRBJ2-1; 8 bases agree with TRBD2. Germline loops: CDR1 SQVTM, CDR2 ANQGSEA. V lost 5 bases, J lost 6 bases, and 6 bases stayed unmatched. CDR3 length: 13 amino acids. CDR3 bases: TGCAGCGTTAGCGGGAGTAATTCCAATGAGCAGTTCTTC. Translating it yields CSVSGSNSNEQFF.

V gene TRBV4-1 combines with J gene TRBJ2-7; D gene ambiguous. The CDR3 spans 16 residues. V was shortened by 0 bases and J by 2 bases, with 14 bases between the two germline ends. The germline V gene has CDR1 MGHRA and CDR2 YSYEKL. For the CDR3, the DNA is TGCGCCAGCAGCCAAGATGGGCAGCCAAACACCTACGAGCAGTACTTC. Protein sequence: CASSQDGQPNTYEQYF.

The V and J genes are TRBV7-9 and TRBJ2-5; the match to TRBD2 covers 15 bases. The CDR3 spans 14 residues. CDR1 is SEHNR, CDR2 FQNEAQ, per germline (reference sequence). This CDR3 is CSGGTSGRQETQYF. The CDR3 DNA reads TGTTCCGGTGGGACTAGCGGGAGGCAAGAGACCCAGTACTTC. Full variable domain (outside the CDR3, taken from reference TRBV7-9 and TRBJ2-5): DTGVSQNPRHKITKRGQNVTFRCDPISEHNRLYWYRQTLGQGPEFLTYFQNEAQLEKSRLLSDRFSAERPKGSFSTLEIQRTEQGDSAMYLCSGGTSGRQETQYFGPGTRLLVL.

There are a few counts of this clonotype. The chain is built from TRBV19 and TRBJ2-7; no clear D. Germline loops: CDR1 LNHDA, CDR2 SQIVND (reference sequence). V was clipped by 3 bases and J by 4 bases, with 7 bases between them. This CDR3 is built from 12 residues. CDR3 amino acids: CASSIAGYEQYF. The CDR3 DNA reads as TGTGCCAGTAGTATTGCTGGATACGAGCAGTACTTC.

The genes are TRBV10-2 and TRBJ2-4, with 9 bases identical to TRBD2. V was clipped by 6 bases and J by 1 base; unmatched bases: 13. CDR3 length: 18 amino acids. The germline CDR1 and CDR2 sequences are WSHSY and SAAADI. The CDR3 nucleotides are TGCGCCAGCAGAGACGGGACTAGCTCCTTAAGGGCCAAAAACATTCAGTACTTC. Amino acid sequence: CASRDGTSSLRAKNIQYF.

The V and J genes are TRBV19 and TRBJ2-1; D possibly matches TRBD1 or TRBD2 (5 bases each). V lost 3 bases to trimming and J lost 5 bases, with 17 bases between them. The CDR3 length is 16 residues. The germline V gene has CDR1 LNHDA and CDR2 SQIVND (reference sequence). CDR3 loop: CASSMLSAGRDNEQFF. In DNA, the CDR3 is TGTGCCAGTAGTATGTTATCGGCAGGGCGGGACAATGAGCAGTTCTTC.

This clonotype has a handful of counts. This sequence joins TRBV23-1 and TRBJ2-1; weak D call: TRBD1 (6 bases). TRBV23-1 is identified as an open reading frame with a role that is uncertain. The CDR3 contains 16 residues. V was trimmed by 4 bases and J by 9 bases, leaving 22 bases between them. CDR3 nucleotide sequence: TGCGCCAGCAGTCGGGGGCAAGGGCTAGTTGTAAGTGAGCAGTTCTTC. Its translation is CASSRGQGLVVSEQFF.

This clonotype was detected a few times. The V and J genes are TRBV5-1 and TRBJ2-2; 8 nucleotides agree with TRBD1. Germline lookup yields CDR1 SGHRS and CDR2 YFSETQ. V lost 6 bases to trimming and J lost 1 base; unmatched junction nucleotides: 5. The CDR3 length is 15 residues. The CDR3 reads CASTQDRGNTGELFF. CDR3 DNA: TGCGCCAGCACCCAAGACAGGGGGAACACCGGGGAGCTGTTTTTT.

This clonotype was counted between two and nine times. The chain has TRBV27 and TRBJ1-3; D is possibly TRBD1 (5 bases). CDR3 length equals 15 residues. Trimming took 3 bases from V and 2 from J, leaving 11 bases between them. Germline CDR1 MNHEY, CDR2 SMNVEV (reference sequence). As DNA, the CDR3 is TGTGCCAGCAGTTTGGGGGGAGGGGCTGGAAACACCATATATTTT. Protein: CASSLGGGAGNTIYF.

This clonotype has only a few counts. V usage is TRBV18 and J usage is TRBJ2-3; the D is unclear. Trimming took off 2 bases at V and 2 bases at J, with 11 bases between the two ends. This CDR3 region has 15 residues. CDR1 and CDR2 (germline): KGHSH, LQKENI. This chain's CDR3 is CASSPASLSTDTQYF. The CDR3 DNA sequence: TGTGCCAGCTCACCAGCCAGTCTCTCCACAGATACGCAGTATTTT.